The clone carrying this TCR beta chain has only a few counts. This CDR3 region has 13 residues. Trimming removed 6 bases from V and 3 bases from J, with 11 bases in between. The data were taken from a study of human T cells and chemical hapten exposure. Overall study context: Patients received weekly diphenylcyclopropenone doses to the scalp throughout the roughly 23-week study.

TCRdb passed the RACE reads through MiXCR, listing each CDR3 protein once. The sample lists roughly 360,000 distinct CDR3 sequences; about 4.4% were seen once. Time point: patch test 1, 2 weeks after DPC sensitization. As to treatment: therapeutic diphenylcyclopropenone sensitization with weekly scalp DPC. Source: whole blood, taken in connection with sensitization to the hapten diphenylcyclopropenone (DPC). The clonotype was recovered from a woman aged 50 to 60 with alopecia areata. Some clones in this sample may be carry-over from other donors' samples. This sequence joins TRBV12-3 or TRBV12-4 and TRBJ2-5, with D unresolved. CDR3 loop: CASSPTQEETQYF. CDR3 DNA sequence: TGTGCCAGCAGCCCAACCCAAGAAGAGACCCAGTACTTC.